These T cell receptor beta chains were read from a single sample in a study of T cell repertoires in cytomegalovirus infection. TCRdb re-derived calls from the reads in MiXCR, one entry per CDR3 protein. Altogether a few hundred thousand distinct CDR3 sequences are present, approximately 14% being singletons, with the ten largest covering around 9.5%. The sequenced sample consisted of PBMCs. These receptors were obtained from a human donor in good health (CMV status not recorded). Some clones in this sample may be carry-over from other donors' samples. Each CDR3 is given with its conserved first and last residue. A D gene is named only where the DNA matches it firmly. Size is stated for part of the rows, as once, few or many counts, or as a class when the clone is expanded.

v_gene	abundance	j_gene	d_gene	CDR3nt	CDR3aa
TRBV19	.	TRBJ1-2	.	TGTGCCACGGGGCTCGGCCGTGGCTACACCTTC	CATGLGRGYTF
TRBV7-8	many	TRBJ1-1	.	TGTGCCAGCAGCTTACCGGTAGGGCTCGGGAACACTGAAGCTTTCTTT	CASSLPVGLGNTEAFF
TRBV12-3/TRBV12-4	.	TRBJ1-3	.	TGTGCCAGCAGGCTTCTAACGGGAAACACCATATATTTT	CASRLLTGNTIYF
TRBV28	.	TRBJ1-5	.	TGTGCCAGCACTCCGAAAAGGGGGACGGTTCAGCCCCAGCATTTT	CASTPKRGTVQPQHF
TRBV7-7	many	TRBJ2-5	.	TGTGCTAGCAGCTCGGGACTGACCCAAGAGACCCAGTACTTC	CASSSGLTQETQYF
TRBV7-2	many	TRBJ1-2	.	TGTGCCAGCAGCGATACCAAATACTATGGCTACACCTTC	CASSDTKYYGYTF
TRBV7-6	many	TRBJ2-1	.	TGTGCCAGCAGCTCTGGGCTAGGAGGTGAGCAGTTCTTC	CASSSGLGGEQFF
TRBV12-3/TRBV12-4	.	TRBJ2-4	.	TGTGCCAGCAGTTTCACGGGGGATGCCAAAAACATTCAGTACTTC	CASSFTGDAKNIQYF
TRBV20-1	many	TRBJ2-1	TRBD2	TGCAGTGCTAGAGATTTTAGTCTAGCGGACATCAATGAGCAGTTCTTC	CSARDFSLADINEQFF
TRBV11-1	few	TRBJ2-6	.	TGTGCCAGCAGTTTCTCATTCCAAGGTGGCTCTGGGGCCAACGTCCTGACTTTC	CASSFSFQGGSGANVLTF
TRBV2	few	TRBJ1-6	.	TGTGCCAGCATGAACAGGGAAGGTTCACCCCTCCACTTT	CASMNREGSPLHF
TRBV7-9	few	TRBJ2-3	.	TGTGCCAGCAGCATTGAAGCCAATACGCAGTATTTT	CASSIEANTQYF
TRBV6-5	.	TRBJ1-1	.	TGTGCCAGCAGTCCCCGCCTTATTCCTGAAGCTTTCTTT	CASSPRLIPEAFF
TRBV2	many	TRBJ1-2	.	TGTGCCAGCAGTGAAGAAGAGTTCGTAGCCGGCTACACCTTC	CASSEEEFVAGYTF
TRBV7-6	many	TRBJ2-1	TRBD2	TGTGCCAGCAGCCCCAGCGGGAGGGTTCGGGAGCAGTTCTTC	CASSPSGRVREQFF
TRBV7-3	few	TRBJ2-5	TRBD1	TGTGCCAGCAGCCTGGGACAGCCGGAGACCCAGTACTTC	CASSLGQPETQYF
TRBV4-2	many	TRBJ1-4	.	TGTGCCAGCAGCCAAGGGCCTAATGAAAAACTGTTTTTT	CASSQGPNEKLFF
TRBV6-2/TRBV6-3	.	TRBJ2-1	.	TGTGCCAGCGGGGTGGGATTGAATGAGCAGTTCTTC	CASGVGLNEQFF
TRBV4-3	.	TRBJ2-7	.	TGCGCCAGCAGCCAAGTCCTCGGCTACGAGCAGTACTTC	CASSQVLGYEQYF
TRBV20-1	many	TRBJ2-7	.	TGCAGTGCTGGGGGACCAAGCAAGGACCAGTACTTC	CSAGGPSKDQYF
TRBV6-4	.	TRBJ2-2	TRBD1	TGTGCCAGCAGTGACCCCGGGACAGGGCCCGGCACCGGGGAGCTGTTTTTT	CASSDPGTGPGTGELFF
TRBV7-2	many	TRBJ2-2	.	TGTGCCAGCAGCCCCCGGACCGGTCCCGGGGAGCTGTTTTTT	CASSPRTGPGELFF
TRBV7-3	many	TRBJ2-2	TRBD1	TGTGCCAGCGGGACAGTCGGAGCGACCGGGGAGCTGTTTTTT	CASGTVGATGELFF
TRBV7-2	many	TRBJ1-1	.	TGTGCCAGCAGCTTTGGCCCCCTCAACACTGAAGCTTTCTTT	CASSFGPLNTEAFF
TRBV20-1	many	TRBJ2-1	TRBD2	TGCAGTGCACACGAGCGGGAGCTTGTCTACAATGAGCAGTTCTTC	CSAHERELVYNEQFF
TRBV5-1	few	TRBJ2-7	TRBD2	TGCGCCAGCACTCCAATTGGGACTAGCTTCAACGAGCAGTACTTC	CASTPIGTSFNEQYF
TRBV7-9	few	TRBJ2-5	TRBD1	TGTGCCAGCAGCCGCCTTGGGACAGGGGGCGAGGAGACCCAGTACTTC	CASSRLGTGGEETQYF
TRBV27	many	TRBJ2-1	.	TGTGCCAGCAGTTTACGAGGGAGAGCCTACAATGAGCAGTTCTTC	CASSLRGRAYNEQFF
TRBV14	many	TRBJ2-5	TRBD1	TGTGCCAGTAAGGGACAGGGTCGAGAGACCCAGTACTTC	CASKGQGRETQYF
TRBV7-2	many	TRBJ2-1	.	TGTGCCAGCACCACCCGAAGGGAGCAGTTCTTC	CASTTRREQFF
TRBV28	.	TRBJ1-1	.	TGTGCCTTACAGCGAGGGGATAGGACTGAAGCTTTCTTT	CALQRGDRTEAFF
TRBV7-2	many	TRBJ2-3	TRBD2	TGTGCCAGCAGCTTCAAAGACCCCGGGACTAGCGGGTTTAGCACAGATACGCAGTATTTT	CASSFKDPGTSGFSTDTQYF
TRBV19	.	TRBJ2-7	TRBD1	TGTGCCAGTAGTACCCGGACAGGGAACGAGCAGTACTTC	CASSTRTGNEQYF
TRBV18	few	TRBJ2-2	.	TGTGCCGCCTCAAGGGAGCAACCACCCGGGGAGCTGTTTTTT	CAASREQPPGELFF
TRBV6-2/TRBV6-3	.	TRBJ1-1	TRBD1	TGTGCCAGCAGATCTTCAGGGGGCCGGACTGAAGCTTTCTTT	CASRSSGGRTEAFF
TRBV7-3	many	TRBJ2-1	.	TGTGCCAGCAGCTTAGGGATCGTCGGGAATGAGCAGTTCTTC	CASSLGIVGNEQFF
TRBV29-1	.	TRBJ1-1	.	TGCAGCGTTGAACGGCCCCTGAACACTGAAGCTTTCTTT	CSVERPLNTEAFF
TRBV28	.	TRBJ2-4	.	TGTGCCAGCAGTTCTTGGACAGCCGAAGCCAAAAACATTCAGTACTTC	CASSSWTAEAKNIQYF
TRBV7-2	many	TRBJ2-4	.	TGTGCCAGCAGCTTTGCTACGGTGGGCGGTGAACAGTACTTC	CASSFATVGGEQYF
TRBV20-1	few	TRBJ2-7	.	TGCAGTGCTGGACGGAACAGGGACGAGCAGTACTTC	CSAGRNRDEQYF
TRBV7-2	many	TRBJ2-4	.	TGTGCCAGCAGCGAATGGGGGACCAAAAACATTCAGTACTTC	CASSEWGTKNIQYF
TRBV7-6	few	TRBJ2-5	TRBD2	TGTGCCAGCAGCTCTTTAGCGGGAGGAGGCTTAGGAGAGACCCAGTACTTC	CASSSLAGGGLGETQYF
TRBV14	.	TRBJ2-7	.	TGTGCCAGCAGCCAAGCCTACGAGCAGTACTTC	CASSQAYEQYF
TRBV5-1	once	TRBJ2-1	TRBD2	TGCGCCAGCAGGTACCTAGCGGGGTACAATGAGCAGTTCTTC	CASRYLAGYNEQFF
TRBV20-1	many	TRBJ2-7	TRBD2	TGCAGTGCTAGAGATCACGGCGGGAGTCTCCACGAGCAGTACTTC	CSARDHGGSLHEQYF
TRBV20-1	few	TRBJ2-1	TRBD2	TGCAGTGCTTTGGGGACTAGCGGGAATCATGAGCAGTTCTTC	CSALGTSGNHEQFF
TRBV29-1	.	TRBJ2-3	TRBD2	TGCAGCGTTGTGACTAGCGGGAGCGCTTCTAGCACAGATACGCAGTATTTT	CSVVTSGSASSTDTQYF
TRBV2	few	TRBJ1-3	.	TGTGCCAGCGCACAGAAAGGAAACACCATATATTTT	CASAQKGNTIYF
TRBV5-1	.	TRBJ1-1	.	TGCGCCAGCAGCACGGGAGACCGGAACACTGAAGCTTTCTTT	CASSTGDRNTEAFF
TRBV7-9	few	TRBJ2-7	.	TGTGCCAGCAGCTTAGCGCGTCCAGACATGAGTGACGAGCAGTACTTC	CASSLARPDMSDEQYF
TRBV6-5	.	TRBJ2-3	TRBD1	TGTGCCAGCAGTTACTCTGGAGGGACAGGGACGACAGATACGCAGTATTTT	CASSYSGGTGTTDTQYF